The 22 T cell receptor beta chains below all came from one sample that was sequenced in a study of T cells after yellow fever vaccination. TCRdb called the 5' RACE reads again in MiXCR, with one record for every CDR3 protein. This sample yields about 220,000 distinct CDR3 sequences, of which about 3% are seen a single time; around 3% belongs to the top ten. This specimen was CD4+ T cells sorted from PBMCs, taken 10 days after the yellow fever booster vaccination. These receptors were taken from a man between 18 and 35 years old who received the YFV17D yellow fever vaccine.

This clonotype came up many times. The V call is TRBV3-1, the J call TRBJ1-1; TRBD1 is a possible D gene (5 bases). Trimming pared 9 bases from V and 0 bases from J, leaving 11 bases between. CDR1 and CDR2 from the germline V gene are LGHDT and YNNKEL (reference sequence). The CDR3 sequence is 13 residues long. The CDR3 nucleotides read TGTGCCAGTCCCGGGGCCTTGAACACTGAAGCTTTCTTT. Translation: CASPGALNTEAFF.

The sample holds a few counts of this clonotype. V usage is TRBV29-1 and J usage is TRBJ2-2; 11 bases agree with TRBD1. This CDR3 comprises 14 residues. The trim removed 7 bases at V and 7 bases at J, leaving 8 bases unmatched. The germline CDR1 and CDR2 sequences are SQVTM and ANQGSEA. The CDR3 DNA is TGCAGCGCCGACGGGACAGGGGGGTACGGGGAGCTGTTTTTT. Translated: CSADGTGGYGELFF.

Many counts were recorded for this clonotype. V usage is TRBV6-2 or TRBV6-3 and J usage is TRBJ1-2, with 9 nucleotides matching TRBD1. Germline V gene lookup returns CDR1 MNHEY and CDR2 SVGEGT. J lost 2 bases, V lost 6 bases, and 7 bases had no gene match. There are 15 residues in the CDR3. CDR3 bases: TGTGCCAGCAGCCCACAGGGACAGGGCAACTATGGCTACACCTTC. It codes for CASSPQGQGNYGYTF.

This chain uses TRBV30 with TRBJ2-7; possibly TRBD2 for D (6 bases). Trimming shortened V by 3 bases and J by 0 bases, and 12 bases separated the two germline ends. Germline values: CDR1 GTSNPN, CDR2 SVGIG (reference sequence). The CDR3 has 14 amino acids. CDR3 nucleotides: TGTGCCTGGAGCGTCGGGGGAGGCTCCTACGAGCAGTACTTC. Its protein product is CAWSVGGGSYEQYF.

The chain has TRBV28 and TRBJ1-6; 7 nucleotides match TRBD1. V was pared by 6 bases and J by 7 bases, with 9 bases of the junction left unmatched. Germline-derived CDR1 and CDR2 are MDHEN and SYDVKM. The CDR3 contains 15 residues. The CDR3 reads CASRPYRGGNSPLHF. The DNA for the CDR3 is TGTGCCAGCAGGCCGTACAGGGGAGGGAATTCACCCCTCCACTTT.

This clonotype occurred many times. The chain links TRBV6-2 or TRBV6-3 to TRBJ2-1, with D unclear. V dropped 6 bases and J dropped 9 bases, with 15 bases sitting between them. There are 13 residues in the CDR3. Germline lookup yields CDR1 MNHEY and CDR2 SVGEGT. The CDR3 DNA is TGTGCCAGCAGGGGCCTACCGATCTTTGAGCAGTTCTTC. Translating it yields CASRGLPIFEQFF.

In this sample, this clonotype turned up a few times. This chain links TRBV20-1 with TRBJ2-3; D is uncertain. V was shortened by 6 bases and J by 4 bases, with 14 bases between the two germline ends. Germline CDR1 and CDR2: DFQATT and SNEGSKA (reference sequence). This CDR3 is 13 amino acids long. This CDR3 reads CSAGPTKADTQYF. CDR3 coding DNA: TGCAGTGCCGGACCCACTAAGGCAGATACGCAGTATTTT.

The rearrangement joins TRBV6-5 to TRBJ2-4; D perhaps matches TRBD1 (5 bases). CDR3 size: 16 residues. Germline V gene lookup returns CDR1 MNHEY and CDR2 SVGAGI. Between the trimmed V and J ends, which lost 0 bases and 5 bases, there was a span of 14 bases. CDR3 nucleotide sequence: TGTGCCAGCAGTTACTCGAAGTCAGGGTCACAAAACATTCAGTACTTC. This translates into CASSYSKSGSQNIQYF.

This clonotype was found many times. The DNA of the CDR3 is TGCAGTGCTTCCGGGACTAGCGGGACACAAGAGACCCAGTACTTC. Amino acids: CSASGTSGTQETQYF. The chain combines TRBV20-1 with TRBJ2-5, with 13 positions matching TRBD2. With V trimmed by 5 bases and J by 2 bases, 5 bases remained unmatched. Germline assignment: CDR1 DFQATT and CDR2 SNEGSKA (reference sequence). This CDR3 comprises 15 residues.

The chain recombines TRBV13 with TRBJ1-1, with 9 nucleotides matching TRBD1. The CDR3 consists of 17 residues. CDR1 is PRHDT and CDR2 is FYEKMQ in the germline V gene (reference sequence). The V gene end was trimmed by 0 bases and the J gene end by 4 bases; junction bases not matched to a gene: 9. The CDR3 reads CASSLGGTGRRGTEAFF. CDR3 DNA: TGTGCCAGCAGCTTAGGTGGGACAGGGAGGAGGGGCACTGAAGCTTTCTTT.

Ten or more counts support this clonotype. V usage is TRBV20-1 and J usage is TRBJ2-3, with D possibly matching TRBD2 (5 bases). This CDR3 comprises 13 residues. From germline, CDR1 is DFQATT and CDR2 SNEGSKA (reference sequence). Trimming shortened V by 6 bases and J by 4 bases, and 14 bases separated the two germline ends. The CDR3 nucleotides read TGCAGTGCCACCCGTGGAGGTCCAGATACGCAGTATTTT. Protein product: CSATRGGPDTQYF.

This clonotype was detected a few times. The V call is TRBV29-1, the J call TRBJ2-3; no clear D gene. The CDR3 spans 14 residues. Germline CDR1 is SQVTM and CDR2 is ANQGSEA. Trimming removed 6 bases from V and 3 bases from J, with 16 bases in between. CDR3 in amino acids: CSVATWQTTDTQYF. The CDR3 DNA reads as TGCAGCGTCGCGACCTGGCAGACAACAGATACGCAGTATTTT.

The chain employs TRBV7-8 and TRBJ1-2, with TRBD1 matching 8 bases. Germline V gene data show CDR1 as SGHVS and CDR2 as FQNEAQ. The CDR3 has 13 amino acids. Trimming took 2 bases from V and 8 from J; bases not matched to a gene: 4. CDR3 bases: TGTGCCAGCAGCTTATCACAGGGGGAGGGCTACACCTTC. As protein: CASSLSQGEGYTF.

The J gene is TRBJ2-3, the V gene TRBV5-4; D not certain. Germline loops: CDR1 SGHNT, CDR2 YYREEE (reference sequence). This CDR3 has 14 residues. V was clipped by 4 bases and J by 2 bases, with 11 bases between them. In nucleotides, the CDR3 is TGTGCCAGCAGCCTGGGGTGGTCCACAGATACGCAGTATTTT. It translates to CASSLGWSTDTQYF.

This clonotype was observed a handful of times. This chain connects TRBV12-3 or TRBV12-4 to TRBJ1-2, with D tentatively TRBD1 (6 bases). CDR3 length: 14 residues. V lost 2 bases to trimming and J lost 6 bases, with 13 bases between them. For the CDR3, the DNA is TGTGCCAGCAGTTTACTAATTGGGGGGCATGGCTACACCTTC. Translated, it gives CASSLLIGGHGYTF.

CDR3 residues: CASSQTVADSSYNEQFF. The CDR3 bases are TGCGCCAGCAGCCAGACAGTAGCGGATAGCTCCTACAATGAGCAGTTCTTC. J is TRBJ2-1 and V is TRBV5-1, with D possibly being TRBD2 (6 bases). CDR3 length: 17 amino acids. Germline values: CDR1 SGHRS, CDR2 YFSETQ. Trimming shortened V by 4 bases and J by 0 bases, and 17 bases separated the two germline ends. Full variable domain (outside the CDR3, taken from reference TRBV5-1 and TRBJ2-1): KAGVTQTPRYLIKTRGQQVTLSCSPISGHRSVSWYQQTPGQGLQFLFEYFSETQRNKGNFPGRFSGRQFSNSRSEMNVSTLELGDSALYLCASSQTVADSSYNEQFFGPGTRLTVL.

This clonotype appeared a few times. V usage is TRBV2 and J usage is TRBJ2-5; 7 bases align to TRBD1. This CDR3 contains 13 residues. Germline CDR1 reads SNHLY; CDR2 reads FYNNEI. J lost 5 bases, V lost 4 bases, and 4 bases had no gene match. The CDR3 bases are TGTGCCAGCAGTGGGAACAGGGGTGAGACCCAGTACTTC. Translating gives CASSGNRGETQYF.

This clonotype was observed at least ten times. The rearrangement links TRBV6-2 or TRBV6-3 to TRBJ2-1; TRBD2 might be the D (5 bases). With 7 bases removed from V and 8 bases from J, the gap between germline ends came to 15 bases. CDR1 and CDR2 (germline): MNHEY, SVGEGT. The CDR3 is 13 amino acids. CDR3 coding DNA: TGTGCCAGCAATCAGGACGGGCGGGATGAGCAGTTCTTC. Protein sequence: CASNQDGRDEQFF.

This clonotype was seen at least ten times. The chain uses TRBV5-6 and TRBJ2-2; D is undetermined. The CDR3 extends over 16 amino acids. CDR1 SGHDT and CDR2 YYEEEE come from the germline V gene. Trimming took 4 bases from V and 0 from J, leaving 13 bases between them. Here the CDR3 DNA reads TGTGCCAGCAGCCCGAGCCTGGGGACGAACACCGGGGAGCTGTTTTTT. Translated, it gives CASSPSLGTNTGELFF.

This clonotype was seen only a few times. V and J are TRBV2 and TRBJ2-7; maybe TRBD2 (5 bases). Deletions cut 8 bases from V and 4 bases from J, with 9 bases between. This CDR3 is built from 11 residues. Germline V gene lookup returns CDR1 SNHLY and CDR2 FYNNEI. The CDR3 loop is CASGLAYEQYV. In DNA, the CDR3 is TGTGCCAGCGGGCTAGCTTACGAGCAGTACGTC.

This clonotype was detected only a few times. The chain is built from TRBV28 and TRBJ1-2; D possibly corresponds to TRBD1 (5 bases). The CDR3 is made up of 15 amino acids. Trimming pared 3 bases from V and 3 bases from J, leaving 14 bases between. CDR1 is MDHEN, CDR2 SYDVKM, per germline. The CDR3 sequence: CASSLGGLSDYGYTF. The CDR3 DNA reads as TGTGCCAGCAGTTTGGGGGGATTAAGTGACTATGGCTACACCTTC.

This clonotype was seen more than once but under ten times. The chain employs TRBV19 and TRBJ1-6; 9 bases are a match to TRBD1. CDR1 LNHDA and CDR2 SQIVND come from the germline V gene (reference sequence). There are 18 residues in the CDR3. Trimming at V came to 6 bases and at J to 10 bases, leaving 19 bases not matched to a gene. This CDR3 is CASRTLPGQGMGFSPLHF. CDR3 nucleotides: TGTGCCAGTAGAACCCTCCCGGGACAGGGAATGGGGTTCTCACCCCTCCACTTT.